The TCR beta chain under discussion was sequenced for a study of early T cells in non-severe SARS-CoV-2 infection. The V gene lost 2 bases and the J gene lost 2 bases, with 6 bases spanning the gap. The germline CDR1 and CDR2 sequences are WSHSY and SAAADI. This CDR3 spans 13 amino acids. Each CDR3 protein gets one entry after TCRdb re-called the 5' RACE reads with MiXCR. Here the sample spans about 50,000 distinct CDR3 sequences, approximately 9.4% being singletons. In this sample, this clonotype turned up many times. The TCR sequence derives from an adult who was a healthcare worker with PCR-confirmed SARS-CoV-2 infection or an uninfected control (not recorded which). Sequences were obtained from whole blood. The chain is built from TRBV10-2 and TRBJ1-1, with D maybe TRBD1 (5 bases). The CDR3 nucleotides are TGCGCCAGCAGTGAGGGGGCTAACACTGAAGCTTTCTTT. Translated, it gives CASSEGANTEAFF.